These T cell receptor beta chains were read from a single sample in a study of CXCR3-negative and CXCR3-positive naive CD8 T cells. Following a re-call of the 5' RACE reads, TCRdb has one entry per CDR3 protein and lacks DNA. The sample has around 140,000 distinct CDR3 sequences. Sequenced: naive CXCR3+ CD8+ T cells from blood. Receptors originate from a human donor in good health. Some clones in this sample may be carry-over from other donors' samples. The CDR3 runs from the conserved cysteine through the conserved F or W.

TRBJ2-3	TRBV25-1	CASMAGGEGTQYF
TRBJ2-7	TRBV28	CASSSPRQGRNEQYF
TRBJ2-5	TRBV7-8	CASSLTHPEETQYF
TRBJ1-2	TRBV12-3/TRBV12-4	CASSSSGLGSADRLGGYTF
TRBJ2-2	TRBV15	CATSRGTTNTGELFF
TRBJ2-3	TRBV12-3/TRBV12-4	CASRSGEWADTQYF
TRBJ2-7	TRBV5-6	CASSFGTGQFIYEQYF
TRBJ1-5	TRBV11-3	CASSPAGSYQPQHF
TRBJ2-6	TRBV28	CAGSSPDRASGANVLTF
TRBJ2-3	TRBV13	CASETGVSTDTQYF
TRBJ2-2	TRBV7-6	CASSLDAGNANTGELFF
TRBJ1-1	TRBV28	CASTEDPGQGVTEAFF
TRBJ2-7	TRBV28	CASSIWTGGSYEQYF
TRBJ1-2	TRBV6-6	CASSYYPGQVSDGYTF
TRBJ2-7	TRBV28	CASSRDRKYEQYF
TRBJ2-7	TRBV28	CASSLLGASYEQYF
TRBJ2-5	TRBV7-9	CASSEGRRLNQETQYF
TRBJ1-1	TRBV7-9	CASSSVNTEAFF
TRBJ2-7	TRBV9	CASSVGGTADYEQYF
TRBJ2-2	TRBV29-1	CSAERANTGELFF
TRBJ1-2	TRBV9	CASSDLDPRTGPRGGYTF
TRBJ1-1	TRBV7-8	CASSLDREATEAFF
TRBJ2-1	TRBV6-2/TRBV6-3	CASSFPGLEIRSEQFF
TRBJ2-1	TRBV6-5	CASRPTWDSYNEQFF
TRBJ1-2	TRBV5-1	CASSLTGADYGYTF
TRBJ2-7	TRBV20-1	CSARGTSSYEQYF
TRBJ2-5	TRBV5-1	CASRPEGYQETQYF
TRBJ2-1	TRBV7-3	CASSQGLAGNNEQFF
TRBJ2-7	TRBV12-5	CASAWDRTYEQYF
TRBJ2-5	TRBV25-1	CASIKAETQYF
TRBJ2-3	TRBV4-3	CASSPGTGVSDTQYF
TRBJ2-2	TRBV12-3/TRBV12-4	CASSQGDGGLAGELFF
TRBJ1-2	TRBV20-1	CSARVTVSRYGYTF
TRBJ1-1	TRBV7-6	CASSLDSPGEGTEAFF
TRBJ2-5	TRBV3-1	CASSRFGETQYF
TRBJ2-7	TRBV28	CASNFRESSYEQYF
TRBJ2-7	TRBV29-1	CSVEWGTSGTRLYEQYF
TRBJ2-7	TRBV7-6	CASSLNGDVSPYEQYF
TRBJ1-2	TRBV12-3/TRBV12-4	CASSFGGPGYGYTF
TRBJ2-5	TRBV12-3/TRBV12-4	CASSPDDVETQYF
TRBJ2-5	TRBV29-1	CSVLKADETQYF
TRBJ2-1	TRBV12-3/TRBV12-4	CASSLGQGIHNEQFF